The rows below give T cell receptor beta chains drawn from one sample of a study of T cells in localized non-small cell lung cancer. Profiling relied on immunoSEQ multiplex PCR, and the TCRdb table lists in-frame clones only, not all of them. The sample holds about 79,000 clones, almost 85% seen once. The sequencing here drew on peripheral blood, taken before any cancer treatment. These receptor sequences come from a female donor older than 55 with stage I lung adenocarcinoma. Both conserved end residues are part of each CDR3. D genes are given only for firm matches. Only some rows state a clone size, as once, few, many or a class for expanded clones.

NA	NA	TRBJ2-1	TRBV19	14	TGTGCCAGTAGTCGGGGGACAGAGAAAAATGAGCAGTTCTTC	CASSRGTEKNEQFF
NA	NA	TRBJ2-3	TRBV6-6	13	TGTGCCAGCAGTTACGATCGTGGAGATACGCAGTATTTT	CASSYDRGDTQYF
NA	NA	TRBJ2-7	TRBV4-2	15	TGTGCCAGCAGCCTAAGGGAACAGGTTTCCTACGAGCAGTACTTC	CASSLREQVSYEQYF
NA	NA	TRBJ1-1	TRBV7-6	14	TGTGCCAGGGGGACTAGGGAGGGGAACACTGAAGCTTTCTTT	CARGTREGNTEAFF
TRBD1	NA	TRBJ1-5	TRBV5-6	15	TGTGCCAGCAGCTTTCGCGACAGGGACAATCAGCCCCAGCATTTT	CASSFRDRDNQPQHF
NA	NA	TRBJ2-2	TRBV11-3	13	TGTGCCAGCAGCCGGGGACAAACCGGGGAGCTGTTTTTT	CASSRGQTGELFF
TRBD1	NA	TRBJ2-4	TRBV13	18	TGTGCCAGCAGCACGACCGGGACAGGGTCTCTAGCCAAAAACATTCAGTACTTC	CASSTTGTGSLAKNIQYF
NA	NA	TRBJ2-7	TRBV30	12	TGTGCCTATAAAGCGTGGTTGGGCGAGCAGTACTTC	CAYKAWLGEQYF
NA	few	TRBJ2-7	TRBV5-1	14	TGCGCCAGCAGCTTGGGCCAGGGCGGGCGCGAGCAGTACTTC	CASSLGQGGREQYF
NA	once	TRBJ2-7	TRBV18	14	TGTGCCAGCTCACAGGGGGACCTAAACTACGAGCAGTACTTC	CASSQGDLNYEQYF
NA	medium-sized	TRBJ1-1	TRBV7-9	15	TGTGCCAGCAGCCCCTCCTCGGCTCTGAACACTGAAGCTTTCTTT	CASSPSSALNTEAFF
TRBD2	NA	TRBJ2-1	TRBV5-1	16	TGCGCCAGCAGCTTTTTAGCGGGTAGCTCCTACAATGAGCAGTTCTTC	CASSFLAGSSYNEQFF
TRBD1	NA	TRBJ2-5	TRBV5-1	17	TGCGCCAGCAGCTGGGGGGACAGGGGAAACATCCAAGAGACCCAGTACTTC	CASSWGDRGNIQETQYF
NA	NA	TRBJ1-2	TRBV5-4	13	TGTGCCAGCAGACCCAGCACTAACTATGGCTACACCTTC	CASRPSTNYGYTF
TRBD1	few	TRBJ1-1	TRBV29-1	13	TGCAGCGGCCGACAGGGGGCGAACACTGAAGCTTTCTTT	CSGRQGANTEAFF